Reported below is one TCR beta chain. This record comes from a study of blood T cell repertoires in COVID-19. Turning to the study itself: Spain, Italy and the United States supplied samples that represented acute and convalescent COVID-19. PBMCs, B-cell-depleted T cells, or T cells provided the cDNA or gDNA that made up the material.

This CDR3 is built from 16 residues. CDR1 MGHRA and CDR2 YSYEKL come from the germline V gene. V was clipped by 1 base and J by 5 bases; unmatched bases: 10. Source study methods: By means of reference gene primer amplification, nucleated cell counts were estimated. Libraries were prepared by immunoSEQ multiplex PCR; TCRdb keeps only in-frame clonotypes and omits some of them. That table furnishes V, J and clone size, whereas the DNA furnished D and trimming. The table records 150,000 to 200,000 clones, around four fifths of them present only once. Followed over time, Seattle patients had been enrolled while infection was active.

This TCR derives from a woman older than 75 with COVID-19, enrolled during active disease. Sequencing was performed on peripheral blood. The chain uses TRBV4-1 and TRBJ2-7; 8 bases are a match to TRBD1. In DNA form, the CDR3 reads TGCGCCAGCAGCCAAGGACCGACAGGGGACCTCAACGAGCAGTACTTC. It yields the protein CASSQGPTGDLNEQYF.